The clone carrying this T cell receptor beta chain was recorded once. CDR3 length equals 16 residues. Trimming took 5 bases from V and 9 from J; bases not matched to a gene: 12. Germline-derived CDR1 and CDR2 are LNHDA and SQIVND (reference sequence). Sequencing was performed with immunoSEQ multiplex PCR; in TCRdb, only in-frame clones are kept and a portion is missing. There are 55,000 to 70,000 clones in the sample; around 88% occur only once, and 2.6% lies in the top ten. The data were taken from a study of OX40 agonist ivuxolimab in advanced cancers. The wider study: Allowance was made for prior anti-PD-1, anti-PD-L1 or anti-CTLA-4 therapy, and about 37% had some.

The sequences come from CD4+ or CD8+ T cells sorted from blood, collected in a trial of the OX40 agonist ivuxolimab. The TCR comes from an adult with an advanced solid tumor such as melanoma, head and neck, liver or kidney cancer. The chain links TRBV19 to TRBJ1-6, with 8 bases aligning to TRBD1. CDR3 nucleotides: TGTGCCAGTAGTTTCGGGTCCCAGGGGGCACGTTCACCCCTCCACTTT. Encoded protein: CASSFGSQGARSPLHF.